This entry features one T cell receptor beta chain sequence. Per germline, CDR1 SGHRS and CDR2 YFSETQ. The junction had 18 bases not matched to a gene; V was cut back by 7 bases and J by 5 bases. CDR3 length: 18 amino acids. In the original workflow: For nucleated cells, counts were estimated from reference gene primer amplification. Libraries were prepared by immunoSEQ multiplex PCR; TCRdb keeps only in-frame clonotypes and omits some of them. V and J calls plus clone size are reproduced from that table; the DNA served to infer D and trimming. Of tens of thousands of clones in the sample, 88% were seen once. These data come from a study of blood T cell repertoires in COVID-19. Background on the study: COVID-19 samples, acute and convalescent, were from the United States, Italy and Spain. From T cells, B-cell-depleted T cells, or PBMCs came the material, which was cDNA or gDNA.

The gene calls are TRBV5-1 and TRBJ2-2; 9 nucleotides line up with TRBD2. Sequencing used peripheral blood. The source is an elderly woman with acute or convalescent COVID-19. CDR3 coding DNA: TGCGCCAGCCGGGACGGACGATTTAGCGGGAGAAGGACCGGGGAGCTGTTTTTT. Protein product: CASRDGRFSGRRTGELFF.